Below are 23 T cell receptor beta chains sequenced from a single sample in a study of blood T cell repertoires in COVID-19. Sequencing used immunoSEQ multiplex PCR; TCRdb keeps in-frame clones, though not all of them. The sample lists approximately 400,000 clones; 88% were seen once. The sample was PBMCs or T cells enriched from blood (not recorded which). The receptors derive from a woman aged 18-35 years who had recovered from COVID-19.

The chain couples TRBV7-2 to TRBJ2-1; unclear D gene. Germline CDR1 reads SGHTA; CDR2 reads FQGNSA. Trimming pared 4 bases from V and 4 bases from J, leaving 8 bases between. The CDR3 totals 13 residues. The CDR3 bases are TGTGCCAGCAGCTCAGGCCAGTACAATGAGCAGTTCTTC. Amino acid sequence: CASSSGQYNEQFF.

This chain uses TRBV27 with TRBJ2-1; no firm D call. V shed 4 bases and J shed 3 bases, with 16 bases lying between them. This CDR3 spans 16 amino acids. The V gene's germline CDR1 is MNHEY and CDR2 SMNVEV (reference sequence). CDR3: CASSYLTPSSYNEQFF. CDR3 nucleotides: TGTGCCAGCAGTTACCTGACACCTTCAAGCTACAATGAGCAGTTCTTC.

This chain uses TRBV29-1 with TRBJ1-4, with D possibly being TRBD1 (6 bases). Germline CDR1 SQVTM, CDR2 ANQGSEA. The CDR3 is 14 residues long. Trimming left V 6 bases short and J 2 bases short, with 13 bases between. The CDR3 coding sequence is TGCAGCGTCCGAAGGGGGGGGACTAATGAAAAACTGTTTTTT. Protein product: CSVRRGGTNEKLFF.

This sequence joins TRBV10-3 and TRBJ1-1; perhaps TRBD1 as D (5 bases). From germline, CDR1 is ENHRY and CDR2 SYGVKD. CDR3 size: 12 residues. V lost 10 bases and J 1 base, leaving 10 bases between the germline ends. Written as DNA, the CDR3 is TGTGCCAGCGACCAGGGGAACACTGAAGCTTTCTTT. Its translation: CASDQGNTEAFF.

The chain uses TRBV4-1 and TRBJ1-6; no firm D call. The germline CDR1 and CDR2 sequences are MGHRA and YSYEKL. Deletions cut 0 bases from V and 9 bases from J, with 6 bases between. The CDR3 is made up of 13 amino acids. CDR3 DNA sequence: TGCGCCAGCAGCCAAGATCCAATTTCACCCCTCCACTTT. It codes for CASSQDPISPLHF.

The CDR3 loop reads CASSHRDELGWQYF. The CDR3 region has the DNA TGTGCCAGCAGCCACAGGGACGAGTTGGGATGGCAGTACTTC. The V and J genes are TRBV27 and TRBJ2-7, with D perhaps matching TRBD1 (6 bases). Germline-derived CDR1 and CDR2 are MNHEY and SMNVEV (reference sequence). There are 14 residues in the CDR3. Trimming removed 6 bases at V and 9 bases at J, with 21 bases between.

V usage is TRBV5-6 and J usage is TRBJ1-6; perhaps TRBD1 as D (6 bases). CDR3 length: 14 amino acids. Germline CDR1 is SGHDT and CDR2 is YYEEEE. V was pared by 3 bases and J by 8 bases, with 12 bases between. DNA for the CDR3: TGTGCCAGCAGCTATGGCAGGGGTGATTCACCCCTCCACTTT. Its protein is CASSYGRGDSPLHF.

In DNA, the CDR3 is TGTGCCAGCAGTGACACGGGACAGGGTGGGCCCTACAATGAGCAGTTCTTC. Its translation is CASSDTGQGGPYNEQFF. V usage is TRBV25-1 and J usage is TRBJ2-1; 9 positions agree with TRBD1. The CDR3 has 17 residues. V lost 3 bases and J lost 2; bases outside the gene matches: 8. Germline values: CDR1 MGHDK, CDR2 SYGVNS.

For the CDR3, the DNA is TGTGCCAGCAGCCCGAGACGTTTAGCGGAAGAGACCCAGTACTTC. This encodes CASSPRRLAEETQYF. V gene TRBV7-9 combines with J gene TRBJ2-5; D might be TRBD2 (6 bases). CDR1 is SEHNR and CDR2 is FQNEAQ in the germline V gene (reference sequence). V gave up 5 bases and J gave up 3 bases, with 16 bases separating them. This CDR3 comprises 15 residues.

The genes are TRBV2 and TRBJ2-2; 8 bases map to TRBD2. V was clipped by 3 bases and J by 5 bases; unmatched bases: 5. The germline CDR1 and CDR2 sequences are SNHLY and FYNNEI. This CDR3 spans 15 amino acids. CDR3: CASSDGGGRTGELFF. CDR3 sequence (DNA): TGTGCCAGCAGTGACGGCGGGGGGAGGACCGGGGAGCTGTTTTTT.

The chain uses TRBV7-9 and TRBJ2-1; D perhaps matches TRBD2 (5 bases). Germline CDR1 SEHNR, CDR2 FQNEAQ (reference sequence). The CDR3 extends over 17 amino acids. Trimming took 5 bases from V and 9 from J, leaving 26 bases between them. The CDR3 sequence: CASSGIQASWAVSEQFF. CDR3 bases: TGTGCCAGCAGCGGAATCCAAGCTAGCTGGGCCGTCTCTGAGCAGTTCTTC.

This clone was observed a single time. CDR3 residues: CASVGLADAESSNTQYF. The CDR3 nucleotides read TGCGCCAGCGTAGGACTAGCGGATGCCGAATCTTCCAATACGCAGTATTTT. The chain uses TRBV10-1 and TRBJ2-3; 10 bases match TRBD2. The J segment lost 7 bases and the V segment lost 8 bases, leaving 18 bases of the junction unmatched. The CDR3 is 17 residues long. Germline values: CDR1 WNHNN, CDR2 SYGVQD (reference sequence).

The V gene is TRBV5-1, the J gene TRBJ2-2; maybe TRBD2 (6 bases). There are 17 residues in the CDR3. Trimming removed 0 bases at V and 0 bases at J, with 12 bases between. Germline V gene data show CDR1 as SGHRS and CDR2 as YFSETQ. The CDR3 region has the DNA TGCGCCAGCAGCTTGGTGACTAGTCCTACGAACACCGGGGAGCTGTTTTTT. Its protein product is CASSLVTSPTNTGELFF.

The table lists this clone with a few counts. The chain joins TRBV7-8 to TRBJ1-2; TRBD1 aligns across 8 bases. CDR3 length equals 18 residues. V shed 5 bases and J 1 base; nucleotides not matched to a gene: 15. Germline V CDR1 and CDR2: SGHVS, FQNEAQ. The CDR3 reads CASSASDRAPPNNYGYTF. CDR3 DNA sequence: TGTGCCAGCAGCGCCTCGGACAGGGCCCCTCCGAATAACTATGGCTACACCTTC.

V usage is TRBV18 and J usage is TRBJ1-2; unclear D gene. V was pared by 3 bases and J by 4 bases, with 15 bases between. This CDR3 has 15 amino acids. Germline CDR1 reads KGHSH; CDR2 reads LQKENI. The CDR3 reads CASSPQVREGYGYTF. As DNA, the CDR3 is TGTGCCAGCTCACCCCAGGTGAGAGAGGGCTATGGCTACACCTTC. The variable domain in full, with the rest retrieved from reference TRBV18 and TRBJ1-2, is NAGVMQNPRHLVRRRGQEARLRCSPMKGHSHVYWYRQLPEEGLKFMVYLQKENIIDESGMPKERFSAEFPKEGPSILRIQQVVRGDSAAYFCASSPQVREGYGYTFGSGTRLTVV.

The CDR3 sequence: CASSNLLETQYF. Here the CDR3 DNA reads TGTGCCAGCAGCAATCTTTTGGAGACCCAGTACTTC. V gene TRBV6-2 or TRBV6-3 combines with J gene TRBJ2-5; D not resolved. Trimming stripped 6 bases from V and 5 bases from J, with 10 bases between. The CDR3 contains 12 residues. Looked up from germline, CDR1 is MNHEY and CDR2 is SVGEGT.

The chain employs TRBV5-1 and TRBJ1-6; 10 bases fit TRBD1. Per germline, CDR1 SGHRS and CDR2 YFSETQ. V lost 5 bases and J lost 7; bases outside the gene matches: 0. CDR3 size: 13 residues. The CDR3 coding sequence is TGCGCCAGCAGGACAGGGGGCAATTCACCCCTCCACTTT. It is translated as CASRTGGNSPLHF.

The chain has TRBV4-2 and TRBJ2-2, with 9 bases aligning to TRBD1. Germline CDR1 LGHNA, CDR2 YNFKEQ. CDR3 length: 17 residues. The V gene end was trimmed by 3 bases and the J gene end by 0 bases; junction bases not matched to a gene: 5. In nucleotides, the CDR3 is TGTGCCAGCAGCCAGCGGGACAGGGATACGAACACCGGGGAGCTGTTTTTT. It specifies CASSQRDRDTNTGELFF.

The chain has TRBV6-5 and TRBJ1-2; 10 positions match TRBD1. Germline values: CDR1 MNHEY, CDR2 SVGAGI. With V trimmed by 2 bases and J by 4 bases, 4 bases remained unmatched. CDR3 size: 15 residues. CDR3 DNA sequence: TGTGCCAGCAGTTACCGCAGGGACAGGGGCTATGGCTACACCTTC. Amino acid sequence: CASSYRRDRGYGYTF.

The rearrangement uses TRBV19 and TRBJ1-6; D may be TRBD1 (5 bases). Germline loops: CDR1 LNHDA, CDR2 SQIVND (reference sequence). V dropped 1 base and J dropped 8 bases, with 9 bases sitting between them. The CDR3 is 14 amino acids. The CDR3 loop reads CASSIGGLDSPLHF. The CDR3 nucleotides are TGTGCCAGTAGTATAGGGGGCTTGGATTCACCCCTCCACTTT.

The chain is built from TRBV18 and TRBJ1-1; 9 bases fit TRBD1. Germline CDR1 KGHSH, CDR2 LQKENI. The J segment lost 0 bases and the V segment lost 1 base, leaving 3 bases of the junction unmatched. The CDR3 spans 16 residues. For the CDR3, the DNA is TGTGCCAGCTCACCACGGACAGGGGCCATGAACACTGAAGCTTTCTTT. Residues: CASSPRTGAMNTEAFF. The whole variable domain, remainder taken from reference TRBV18 and TRBJ1-1, is NAGVMQNPRHLVRRRGQEARLRCSPMKGHSHVYWYRQLPEEGLKFMVYLQKENIIDESGMPKERFSAEFPKEGPSILRIQQVVRGDSAAYFCASSPRTGAMNTEAFFGQGTRLTVV.

V usage is TRBV11-2 and J usage is TRBJ1-1; a possible D gene is TRBD1 (5 bases). With 4 bases removed from V and 1 base from J, the gap between germline ends came to 13 bases. The germline CDR1 and CDR2 sequences are SGHAT and FQNNGV. This CDR3 spans 15 amino acids. In DNA form, the CDR3 reads TGTGCCAGCAGCTGGGGTTGGGGCTGGAACACTGAAGCTTTCTTT. Translation: CASSWGWGWNTEAFF.

The table lists this clone with a few counts. The genes are TRBV19 and TRBJ1-2; tentatively, D is TRBD1 (5 bases). In germline, CDR1 is LNHDA, CDR2 SQIVND (reference sequence). The CDR3 sequence is 15 residues long. V gave up 7 bases and J gave up 1 base, with 16 bases separating them. This CDR3 reads CASNPRQRFNYGYTF. CDR3 nucleotides: TGTGCCAGTAACCCCCGACAGAGATTTAACTATGGCTACACCTTC.